Reported below is one T cell receptor (beta chain). The data stem from a study of blood T cell repertoires in COVID-19. Study context: Both acute and convalescent COVID-19 samples were obtained from the United States, Italy and Spain.

Produced via immunoSEQ multiplex PCR; TCRdb's table is partial and in-frame only. There are 500,000 to 600,000 clones in the sample; approximately 91% occur only once, and 7.5% to 9.5% lies in the top ten. V was shortened by 2 bases and J by 1 base, with 7 bases between the two germline ends. Germline CDR1 reads KGHDR; CDR2 reads SFDVKD. The CDR3 spans 15 residues. The V and J genes are TRBV24-1 and TRBJ2-2; tentative D call: TRBD2 (5 bases). The source of this sequence is a woman aged 50 to 60 with COVID-19, enrolled during active disease. Sequencing was performed on peripheral blood. CDR3 loop: CATSDSDWNTGELFF. The CDR3 DNA sequence: TGTGCCACCAGTGATTCGGACTGGAACACCGGGGAGCTGTTTTTT.